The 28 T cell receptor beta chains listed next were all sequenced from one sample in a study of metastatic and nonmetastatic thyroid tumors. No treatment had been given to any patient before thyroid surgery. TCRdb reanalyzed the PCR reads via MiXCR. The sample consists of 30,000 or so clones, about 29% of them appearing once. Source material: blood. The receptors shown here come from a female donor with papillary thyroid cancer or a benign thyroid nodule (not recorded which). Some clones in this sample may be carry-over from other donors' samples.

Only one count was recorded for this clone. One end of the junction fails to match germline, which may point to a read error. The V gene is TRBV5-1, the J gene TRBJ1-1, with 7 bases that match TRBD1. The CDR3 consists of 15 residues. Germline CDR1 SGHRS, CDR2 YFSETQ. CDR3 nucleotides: TGCGCCTGCAGCACGAATCACAGGGGGAACACTGAAGCTTTCTTT. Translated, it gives CACSTNHRGNTEAFF.

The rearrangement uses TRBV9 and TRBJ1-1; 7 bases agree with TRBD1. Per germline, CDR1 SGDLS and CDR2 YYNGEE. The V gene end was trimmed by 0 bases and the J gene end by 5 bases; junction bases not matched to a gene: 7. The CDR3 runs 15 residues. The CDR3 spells CASSVADRVETEAFF. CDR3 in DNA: TGTGCCAGCAGCGTAGCTGACAGGGTGGAAACTGAAGCTTTCTTT. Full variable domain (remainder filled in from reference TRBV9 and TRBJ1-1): DSGVTQTPKHLITATGQRVTLRCSPRSGDLSVYWYQQSLDQGLQFLIQYYNGEERAKGNILERFSAQQFPDLHSELNLSSLELGDSALYFCASSVADRVETEAFFGQGTRLTVV.

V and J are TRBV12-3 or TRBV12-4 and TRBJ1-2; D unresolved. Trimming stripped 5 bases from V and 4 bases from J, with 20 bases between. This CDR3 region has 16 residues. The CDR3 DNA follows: TGTGCCAGCAGTCTTTGGGTACATGGCCTCGCCTATGGCTACACCTTC. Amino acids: CASSLWVHGLAYGYTF.

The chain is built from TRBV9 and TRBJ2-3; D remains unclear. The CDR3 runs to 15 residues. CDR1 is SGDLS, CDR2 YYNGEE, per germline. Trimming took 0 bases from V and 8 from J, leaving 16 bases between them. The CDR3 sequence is CASSVVGWWVVTQYF. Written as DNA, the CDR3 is TGTGCCAGCAGCGTAGTAGGTTGGTGGGTGGTTACGCAGTATTTT.

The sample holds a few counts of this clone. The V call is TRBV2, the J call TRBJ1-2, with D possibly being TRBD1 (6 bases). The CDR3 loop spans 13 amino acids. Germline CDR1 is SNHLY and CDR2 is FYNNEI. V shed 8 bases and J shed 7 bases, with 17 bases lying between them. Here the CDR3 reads CASVVKGVGGYTF. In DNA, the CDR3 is TGTGCCAGCGTCGTTAAGGGGGTGGGTGGCTACACCTTC.

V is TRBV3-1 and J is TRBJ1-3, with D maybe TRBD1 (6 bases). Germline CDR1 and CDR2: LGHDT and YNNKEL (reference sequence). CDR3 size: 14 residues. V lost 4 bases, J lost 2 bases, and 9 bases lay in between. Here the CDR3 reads CASSPRGTGNTIYF. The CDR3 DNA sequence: TGTGCCAGCAGCCCCAGGGGCACTGGAAACACCATATATTTT.

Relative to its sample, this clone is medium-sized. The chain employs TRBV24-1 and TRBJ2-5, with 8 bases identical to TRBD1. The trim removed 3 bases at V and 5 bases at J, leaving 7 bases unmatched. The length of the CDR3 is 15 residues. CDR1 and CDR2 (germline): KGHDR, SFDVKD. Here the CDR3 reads CATSDQDRDMETQYF. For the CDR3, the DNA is TGTGCCACCAGTGATCAGGACAGGGATATGGAGACCCAGTACTTC.

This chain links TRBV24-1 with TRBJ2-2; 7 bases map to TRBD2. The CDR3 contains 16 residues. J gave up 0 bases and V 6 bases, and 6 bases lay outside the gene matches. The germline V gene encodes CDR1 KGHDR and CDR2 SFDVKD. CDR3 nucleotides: TGTGCCACCAGTAGAACTAGCGCCGCGAACACCGGGGAGCTGTTTTTT. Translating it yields CATSRTSAANTGELFF.

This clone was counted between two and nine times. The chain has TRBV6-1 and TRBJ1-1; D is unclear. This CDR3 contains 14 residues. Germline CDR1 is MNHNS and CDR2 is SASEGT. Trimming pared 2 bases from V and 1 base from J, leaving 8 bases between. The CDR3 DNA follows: TGTGCCAGCAGTGAATGGTGTGGGAACACTGAAGCTTTCTTT. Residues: CASSEWCGNTEAFF.

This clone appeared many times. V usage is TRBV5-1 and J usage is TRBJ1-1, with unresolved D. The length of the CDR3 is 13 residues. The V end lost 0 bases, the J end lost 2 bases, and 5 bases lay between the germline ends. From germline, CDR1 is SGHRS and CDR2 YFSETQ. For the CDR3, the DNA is TGCGCCAGCAGCTTGGGTCACAACACTGAAGCTTTCTTT. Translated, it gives CASSLGHNTEAFF.

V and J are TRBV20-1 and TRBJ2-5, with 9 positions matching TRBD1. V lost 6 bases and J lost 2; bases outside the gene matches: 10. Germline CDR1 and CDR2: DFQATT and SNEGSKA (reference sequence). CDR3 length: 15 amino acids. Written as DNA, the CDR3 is TGCAGTGCGGAAGACGGCGACAGGGGGCAAGAGACCCAGTACTTC. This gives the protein CSAEDGDRGQETQYF.

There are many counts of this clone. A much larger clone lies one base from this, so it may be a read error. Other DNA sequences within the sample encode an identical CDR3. CDR3 protein: CATSSLGQQYF. The CDR3 bases are TGTGCCACCAGCAGTCTAGGTCAGCAGTACTTC. The genes are TRBV15 and TRBJ2-7; D is uncertain. This CDR3 region has 11 residues. The V end lost 3 bases, the J end lost 8 bases, and 8 bases lay between the germline ends. Germline V gives CDR1 LNHNV, CDR2 YYDKDF (reference sequence).

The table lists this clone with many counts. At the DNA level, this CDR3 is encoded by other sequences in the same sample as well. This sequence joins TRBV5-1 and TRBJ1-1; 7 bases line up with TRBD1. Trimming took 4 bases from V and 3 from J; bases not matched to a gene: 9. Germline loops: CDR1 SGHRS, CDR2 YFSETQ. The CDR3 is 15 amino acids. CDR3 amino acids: CASSPDRVGYTEAFF. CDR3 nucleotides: TGCGCCAGCAGCCCAGACAGGGTGGGATACACTGAAGCTTTCTTT.

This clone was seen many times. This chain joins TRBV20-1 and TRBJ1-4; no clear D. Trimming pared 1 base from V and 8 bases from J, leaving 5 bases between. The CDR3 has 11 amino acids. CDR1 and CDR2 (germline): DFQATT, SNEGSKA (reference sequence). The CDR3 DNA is TGCAGTGCTAGAGTCAACGAAAAACTGTTTTTT. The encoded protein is CSARVNEKLFF.

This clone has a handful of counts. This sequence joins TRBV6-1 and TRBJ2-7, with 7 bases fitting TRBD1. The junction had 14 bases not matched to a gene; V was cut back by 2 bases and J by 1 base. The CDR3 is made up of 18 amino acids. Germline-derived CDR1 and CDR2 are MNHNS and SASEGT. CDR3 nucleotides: TGTGCCAGCAGTGAATCAGGCAGGGGGACCGGGGAGTCCTACGAGCAGTACTTC. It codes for CASSESGRGTGESYEQYF.

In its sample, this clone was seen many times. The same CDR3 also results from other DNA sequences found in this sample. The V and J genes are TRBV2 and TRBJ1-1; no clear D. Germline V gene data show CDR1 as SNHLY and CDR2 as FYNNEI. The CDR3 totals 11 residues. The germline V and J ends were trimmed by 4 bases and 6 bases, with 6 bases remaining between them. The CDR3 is CASSGSAEAFF. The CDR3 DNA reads TGTGCCAGCAGTGGATCGGCTGAAGCTTTCTTT.

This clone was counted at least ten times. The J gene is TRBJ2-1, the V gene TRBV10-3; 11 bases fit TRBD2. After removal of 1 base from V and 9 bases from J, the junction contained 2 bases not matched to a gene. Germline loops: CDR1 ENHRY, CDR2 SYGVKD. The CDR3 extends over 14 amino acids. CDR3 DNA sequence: TGTGCCATCAGTGAGTTTAGCGGGGGGGTTGAGCAGTTCTTC. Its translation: CAISEFSGGVEQFF.

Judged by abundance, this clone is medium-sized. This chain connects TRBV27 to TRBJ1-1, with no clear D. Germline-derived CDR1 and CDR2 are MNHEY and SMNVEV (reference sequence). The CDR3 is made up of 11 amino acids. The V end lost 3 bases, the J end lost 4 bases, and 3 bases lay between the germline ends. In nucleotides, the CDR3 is TGTGCCAGCAGTTTCCTCACTGAAGCTTTCTTT. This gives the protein CASSFLTEAFF.

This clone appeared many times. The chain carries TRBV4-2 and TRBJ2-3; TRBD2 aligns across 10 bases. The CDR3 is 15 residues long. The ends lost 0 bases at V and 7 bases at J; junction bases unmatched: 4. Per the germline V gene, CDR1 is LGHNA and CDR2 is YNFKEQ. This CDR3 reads CASSQEAGGSNTQYF. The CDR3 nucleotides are TGTGCCAGCAGCCAAGAAGCGGGGGGGTCTAATACGCAGTATTTT.

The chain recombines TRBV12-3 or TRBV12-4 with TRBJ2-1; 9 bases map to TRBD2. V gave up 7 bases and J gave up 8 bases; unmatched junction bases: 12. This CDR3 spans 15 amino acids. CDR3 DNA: TGTGCCAGCATGGGACTAGCCGGAGCGCAGGATGAGCAGTTCTTC. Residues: CASMGLAGAQDEQFF.

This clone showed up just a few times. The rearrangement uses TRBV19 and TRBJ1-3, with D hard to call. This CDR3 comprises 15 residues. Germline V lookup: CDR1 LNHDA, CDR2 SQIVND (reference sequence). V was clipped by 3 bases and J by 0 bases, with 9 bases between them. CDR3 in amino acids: CASSMDANSGNTIYF. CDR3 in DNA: TGTGCCAGTAGTATGGACGCCAACTCTGGAAACACCATATATTTT.

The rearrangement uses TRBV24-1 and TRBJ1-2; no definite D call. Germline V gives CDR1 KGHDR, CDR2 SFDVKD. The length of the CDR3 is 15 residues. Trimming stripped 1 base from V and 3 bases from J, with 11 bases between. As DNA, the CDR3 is TGTGCCACCAGTGATTTTCTCGGGCATCACTATGGCTACACCTTC. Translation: CATSDFLGHHYGYTF.

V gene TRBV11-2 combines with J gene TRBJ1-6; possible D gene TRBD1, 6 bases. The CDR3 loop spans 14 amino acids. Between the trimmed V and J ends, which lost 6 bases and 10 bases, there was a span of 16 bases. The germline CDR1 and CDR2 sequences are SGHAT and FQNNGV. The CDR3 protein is CASSQTGGYSPLHF. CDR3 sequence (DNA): TGTGCCAGCAGTCAGACAGGCGGTTACTCACCCCTCCACTTT.

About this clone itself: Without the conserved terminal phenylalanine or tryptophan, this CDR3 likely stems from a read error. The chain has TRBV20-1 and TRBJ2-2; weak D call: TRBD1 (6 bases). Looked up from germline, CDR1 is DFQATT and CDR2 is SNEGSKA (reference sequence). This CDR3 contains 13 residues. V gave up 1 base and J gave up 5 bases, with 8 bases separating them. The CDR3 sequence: CSARVGGTGELFS. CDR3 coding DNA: TGCAGTGCTAGAGTAGGGGGTACCGGGGAGCTGTTTTCT.

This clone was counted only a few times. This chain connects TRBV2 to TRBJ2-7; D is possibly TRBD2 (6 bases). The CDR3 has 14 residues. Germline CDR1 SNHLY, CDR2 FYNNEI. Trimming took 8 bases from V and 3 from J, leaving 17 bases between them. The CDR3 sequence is CASGLHGVGYEQYF. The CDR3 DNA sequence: TGTGCCAGCGGACTACATGGGGTGGGCTACGAGCAGTACTTC.

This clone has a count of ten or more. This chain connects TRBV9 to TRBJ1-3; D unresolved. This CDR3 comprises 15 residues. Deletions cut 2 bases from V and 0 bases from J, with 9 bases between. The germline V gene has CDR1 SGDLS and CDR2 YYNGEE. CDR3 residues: CASSVLSGSGNTIYF. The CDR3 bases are TGTGCCAGCAGCGTCCTTTCAGGCTCTGGAAACACCATATATTTT.

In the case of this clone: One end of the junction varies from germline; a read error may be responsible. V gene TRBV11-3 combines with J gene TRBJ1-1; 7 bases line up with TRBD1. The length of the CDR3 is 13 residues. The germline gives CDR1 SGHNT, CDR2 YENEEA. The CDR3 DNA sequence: TGTGCCAGCGGTGACAGGGCTGACACTCAAGCTTTCTTT. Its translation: CASGDRADTQAFF.

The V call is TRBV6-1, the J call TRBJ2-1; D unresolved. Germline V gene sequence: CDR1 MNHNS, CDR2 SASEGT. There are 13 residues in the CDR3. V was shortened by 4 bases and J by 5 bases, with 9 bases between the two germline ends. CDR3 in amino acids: CASSGVSNNEQFF. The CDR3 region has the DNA TGTGCCAGCAGTGGGGTCAGCAACAATGAGCAGTTCTTC.